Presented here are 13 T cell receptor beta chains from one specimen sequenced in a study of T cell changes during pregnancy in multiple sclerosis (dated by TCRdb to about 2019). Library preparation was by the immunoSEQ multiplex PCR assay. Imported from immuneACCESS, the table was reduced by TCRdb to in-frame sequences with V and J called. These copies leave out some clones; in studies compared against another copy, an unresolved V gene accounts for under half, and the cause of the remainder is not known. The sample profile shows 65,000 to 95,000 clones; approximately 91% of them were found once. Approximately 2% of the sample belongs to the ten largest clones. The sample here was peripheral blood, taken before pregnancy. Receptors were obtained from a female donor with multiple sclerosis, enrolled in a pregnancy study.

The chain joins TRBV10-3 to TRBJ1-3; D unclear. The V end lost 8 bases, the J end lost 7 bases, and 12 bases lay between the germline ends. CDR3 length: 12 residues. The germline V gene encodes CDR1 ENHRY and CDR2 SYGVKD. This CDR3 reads CAISLDGNTIYF. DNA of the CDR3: TGTGCCATCTCCCTAGATGGGAACACCATATATTTT.

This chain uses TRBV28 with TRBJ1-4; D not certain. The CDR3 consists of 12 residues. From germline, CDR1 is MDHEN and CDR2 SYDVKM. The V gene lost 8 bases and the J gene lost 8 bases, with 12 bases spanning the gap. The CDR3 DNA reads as TGTGCCAGCCTTAGCGAGCGGGAAAAACTGTTTTTT. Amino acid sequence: CASLSEREKLFF.

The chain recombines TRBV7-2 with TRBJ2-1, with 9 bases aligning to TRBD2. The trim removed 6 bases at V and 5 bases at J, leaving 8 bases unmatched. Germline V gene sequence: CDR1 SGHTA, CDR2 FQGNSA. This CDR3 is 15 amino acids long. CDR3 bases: TGTGCCAGCAGTGAACGACTAGCGGTTGACAATGAGCAGTTCTTC. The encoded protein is CASSERLAVDNEQFF.

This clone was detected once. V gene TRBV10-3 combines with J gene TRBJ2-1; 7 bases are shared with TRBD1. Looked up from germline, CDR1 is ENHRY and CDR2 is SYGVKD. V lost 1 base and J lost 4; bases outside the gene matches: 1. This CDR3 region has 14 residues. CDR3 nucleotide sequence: TGTGCCATCAGTGAGTGGGGACAGTACAATGAGCAGTTCTTC. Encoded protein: CAISEWGQYNEQFF.

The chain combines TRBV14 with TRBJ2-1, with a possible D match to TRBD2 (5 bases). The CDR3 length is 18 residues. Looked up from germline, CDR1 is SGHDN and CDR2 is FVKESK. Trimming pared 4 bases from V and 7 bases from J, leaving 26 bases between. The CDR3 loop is CASSRRGIRLALINEQFF. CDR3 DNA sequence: TGTGCCAGCAGCCGACGGGGTATTCGCCTAGCTCTAATAAATGAGCAGTTCTTC.

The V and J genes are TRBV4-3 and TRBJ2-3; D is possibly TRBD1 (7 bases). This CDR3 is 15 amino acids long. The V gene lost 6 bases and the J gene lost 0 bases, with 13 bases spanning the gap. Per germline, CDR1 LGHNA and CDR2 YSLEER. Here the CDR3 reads CASRLQGTSTDTQYF. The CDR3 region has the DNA TGCGCCAGCAGGCTACAGGGGACTAGCACAGATACGCAGTATTTT.

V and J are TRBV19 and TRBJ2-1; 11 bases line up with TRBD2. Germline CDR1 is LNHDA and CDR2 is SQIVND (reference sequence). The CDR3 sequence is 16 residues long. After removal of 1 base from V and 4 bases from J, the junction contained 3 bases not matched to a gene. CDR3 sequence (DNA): TGTGCCAGTAGTATAGGACTAGCGGGGTCTTACAATGAGCAGTTCTTC. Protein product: CASSIGLAGSYNEQFF.

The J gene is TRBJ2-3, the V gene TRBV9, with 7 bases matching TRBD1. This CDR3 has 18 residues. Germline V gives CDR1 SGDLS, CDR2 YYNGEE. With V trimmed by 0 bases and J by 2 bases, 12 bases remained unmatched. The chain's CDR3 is CASSVGQGHLRHTDTQYF. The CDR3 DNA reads TGTGCCAGCAGCGTAGGACAGGGACACCTAAGGCACACAGATACGCAGTATTTT.

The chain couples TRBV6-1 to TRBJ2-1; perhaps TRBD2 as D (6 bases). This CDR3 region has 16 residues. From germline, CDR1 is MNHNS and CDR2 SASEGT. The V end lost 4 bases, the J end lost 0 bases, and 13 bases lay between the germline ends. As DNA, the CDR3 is TGTGCCAGCAGTGCCGATGGGGGAGGCTCCTACAATGAGCAGTTCTTC. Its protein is CASSADGGGSYNEQFF.

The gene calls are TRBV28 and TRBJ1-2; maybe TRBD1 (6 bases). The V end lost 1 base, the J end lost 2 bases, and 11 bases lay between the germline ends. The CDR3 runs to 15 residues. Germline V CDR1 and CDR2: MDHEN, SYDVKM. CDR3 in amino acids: CASSLLDRENYGYTF. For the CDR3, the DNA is TGTGCCAGCAGTTTATTGGACAGAGAGAACTATGGCTACACCTTC.

The CDR3 nucleotides are TGTGCCAGCAGCGGCCAAATGAGGACAGCCCGCTCTGGGGCCAACGTCCTGACTTTC. Translating gives CASSGQMRTARSGANVLTF. The gene calls are TRBV9 and TRBJ2-6, with D possibly matching TRBD1 (6 bases). The V end was cut by 3 bases, the J end by 0 bases, with 19 bases between. Looked up from germline, CDR1 is SGDLS and CDR2 is YYNGEE. The CDR3 spans 19 residues.

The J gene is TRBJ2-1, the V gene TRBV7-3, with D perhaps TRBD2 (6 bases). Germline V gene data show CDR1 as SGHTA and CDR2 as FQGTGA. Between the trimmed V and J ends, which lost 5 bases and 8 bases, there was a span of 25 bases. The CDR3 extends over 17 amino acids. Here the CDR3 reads CASSKGPLASSGDEQFF. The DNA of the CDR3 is TGTGCCAGCAGCAAAGGGCCCCTAGCGTCCTCTGGGGATGAGCAGTTCTTC.

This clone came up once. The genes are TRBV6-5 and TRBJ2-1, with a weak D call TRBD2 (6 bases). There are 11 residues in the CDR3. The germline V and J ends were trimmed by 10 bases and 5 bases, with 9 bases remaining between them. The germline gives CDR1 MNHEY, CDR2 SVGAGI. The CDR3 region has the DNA TGTGCCACCGGGAGCGACAATGAGCAGTTCTTC. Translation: CATGSDNEQFF.